This is a list of T cell receptor beta chains from one sample in a study of T cells of healthy individuals. TCRdb analysed the 5' RACE reads with MiXCR anew, one entry per CDR3 protein. This repertoire shows tens of thousands of distinct CDR3 sequences, 15% to 20% found once; its top ten account for about 4.7%. These receptors originate from a human donor in good health. The conserved cysteine and the conserved F or W are not part of the CDR3 here. Fields, in order: V gene, J gene, clone size, CDR3 protein. Clone sizes are given selectively: once, few, many, or a class where the clone is expanded.

>TRBV20-1|TRBJ2-1|medium-sized
SATYMGGERNEQF
>TRBV6-5|TRBJ1-5|.
ASSYTSDQPQH
>TRBV7-2|TRBJ2-5|.
ASSFYRGETQY
>TRBV9|TRBJ1-1|.
ASGKGWGTLEAF
>TRBV7-2|TRBJ2-7|many
ASSTSSGGYEQY
>TRBV5-1|TRBJ2-2|many
ASSSDRVGTGELF
>TRBV20-1|TRBJ2-5|many
SAITSGGARETQY
>TRBV29-1|TRBJ2-5|.
SVAGSGETQY
>TRBV3-1|TRBJ2-7|.
ASSRYRTTYEQY
>TRBV27|TRBJ2-5|many
ASSRLTGAQETQY
>TRBV30|TRBJ2-5|many
ACNRGTQETQY
>TRBV12-3/TRBV12-4|TRBJ1-5|many
ASKGTGGSNQPQH
>TRBV15|TRBJ2-1|few
ATSSPEQGALNEQF
>TRBV11-2|TRBJ2-1|.
ASSLDPILNEQF
>TRBV9|TRBJ2-3|many
ASSGSGRTSGSTDTQY
>TRBV25-1|TRBJ2-5|.
ASSEIPGEEETQY
>TRBV20-1|TRBJ2-7|many
SARKRVFGYLYEQY
>TRBV5-5|TRBJ2-2|many
ASSLTGGRTGELF
>TRBV4-1|TRBJ2-1|.
ASRLTTGTSNEQF
>TRBV20-1|TRBJ1-2|many
SARDGTYGYT
>TRBV4-1|TRBJ2-2|many
ASSQAAGVRTGELF
>TRBV28|TRBJ2-1|few
ASRPPGAVNEQF
>TRBV4-2|TRBJ2-7|.
ASSQARAGGASYEQY
>TRBV18|TRBJ1-6|many
ASSLGTGAESPLH
>TRBV12-3/TRBV12-4|TRBJ2-2|many
ASSSSWTSFGGELF
>TRBV30|TRBJ2-7|many
AWGRDRGHEQY
>TRBV6-5|TRBJ2-3|.
ASSFSLLTGSTDTQY
>TRBV27|TRBJ2-2|many
ASSKGGWELF
>TRBV27|TRBJ2-3|few
ASSSLGVSTDTQY